A selection of T cell receptor beta chains follows, all from one sample in a study of blood T cell repertoires in COVID-19. The protocol was immunoSEQ multiplex PCR, while the TCRdb copy is restricted to in-frame clones and leaves out a portion. The data contain around 440,000 clones, approximately 90% of them singletons. The sequenced sample was peripheral blood. The receptor source for this set is a woman between 50 and 59 years old with COVID-19, enrolled during active disease. Both conserved end residues are part of each CDR3. The order of the fields is J gene, D gene, V gene, CDR3 length, clone size, CDR3 DNA, CDR3 protein. A D gene is named only where the DNA matches it firmly. A clone size is listed for some rows: how often the clone was seen (once, few, many), or a class if it is expanded.

TRBJ1-3 . TRBV27 15 . TGTGCCAGCGGGGCAGGGGCAGGGACTGGAAACACCATATATTTT CASGAGAGTGNTIYF
TRBJ1-6 TRBD1 TRBV6-5 15 once TGTGCCAGCACGGTAGAGGACAGGGGAGGGTCACCCCTCCACTTT CASTVEDRGGSPLHF
TRBJ2-3 TRBD2 TRBV10-3 16 . TGTGCCATCAGTGATCATCTAGCGGGGGGCACAGATACGCAGTATTTT CAISDHLAGGTDTQYF
TRBJ1-1 . TRBV18 13 once TGTGCCAGCTCACCAACAGAGAACACTGAAGCTTTCTTT CASSPTENTEAFF
TRBJ1-5 . TRBV28 13 . TGTGCCAGCAGTTCCCGAGGCAATCAGCCCCAGCATTTT CASSSRGNQPQHF
TRBJ1-5 TRBD1 TRBV28 13 . TGTGCCAGCAGTTCGGGGGACAGTCAGCCCCAGCATTTT CASSSGDSQPQHF
TRBJ1-2 . TRBV28 13 . TGTGCCAGCAGTTTAAAGCGAGCGTATGGCTACACCTTC CASSLKRAYGYTF
TRBJ1-5 . TRBV30 14 . TGTGCCTGGAGTGTACGGGGGGCAAATCAGCCCCAGCATTTT CAWSVRGANQPQHF
TRBJ1-1 . TRBV6-1 13 . TGTGCCAGCAGTGAAATGAAGGGGACTGAAGCTTTCTTT CASSEMKGTEAFF
TRBJ1-2 TRBD1 TRBV4-1 17 . TGCGCCAGCAGCCTGCAAGGGACAGTCTTTTTAAACTATGGCTACACCTTC CASSLQGTVFLNYGYTF
TRBJ2-2 TRBD1 TRBV3-1/TRBV3-2 15 once TGTGCCAGCGCAGGGGGCCGCCCCTGGGGCGGGGAGCTGTTTTTT CASAGGRPWGGELFF
TRBJ2-3 TRBD1 TRBV24-1 13 once TGTGCCACCAGTGACCCACAGGGGCTTACGCAGTATTTT CATSDPQGLTQYF
TRBJ1-1 TRBD1 TRBV12-3/TRBV12-4 13 . TGTGCCAGCAGTCGGGGACAGGCGACTGAAGCTTTCTTT CASSRGQATEAFF
TRBJ1-2 . TRBV4-1 15 . TGCGCCAGCAGCCCCTCGGCAGGGGCTATCAATGGCTACACCTTC CASSPSAGAINGYTF
TRBJ2-3 . TRBV11-2 16 . TGTGCCAGCAGCTTCGTCCCAGGGGTAGTGGCAGATACGCAGTATTTT CASSFVPGVVADTQYF
TRBJ1-1 TRBD1 TRBV19 16 . TGTGCCAGTAGTGGGGCCGGGACAGGTGGTAGCGCTGAAGCTTTCTTT CASSGAGTGGSAEAFF
TRBJ1-1 . TRBV5-1 13 few TGCGCCAGCAGCTTGAGGGGGGGCACTGAAGCTTTCTTT CASSLRGGTEAFF
TRBJ1-5 . TRBV5-5 14 . TGTGCCAGCAGCTTGAGTGGCAGCAATCAGCCCCAGCATTTT CASSLSGSNQPQHF
TRBJ2-1 TRBD1 TRBV6-1 18 . TGTGCCAGCAGTGTATATCCCCCCACGGACAGGGGCGTCAATGAGCAGTTCTTC CASSVYPPTDRGVNEQFF
TRBJ1-2 TRBD1 TRBV6-5 15 . TGTGCCAGCAGATATGGACAGGGGGCTAACTATGGCTACACCTTC CASRYGQGANYGYTF
TRBJ2-7 . TRBV4-1 14 . TGCGCCAGCAGCCCCGCTAAGGGGTACTACGAGCAGTACTTC CASSPAKGYYEQYF
TRBJ1-5 TRBD1 TRBV4-1 15 . TGCGCCAGCAGTCAAGACAGGGGCAACAATCAGCCCCAGCATTTT CASSQDRGNNQPQHF
TRBJ2-7 TRBD2 TRBV4-2 14 few TGTGCCAGCAGCCAAAGTAGCGGGGGACGTGAGCAGTACTTC CASSQSSGGREQYF
TRBJ1-6 . TRBV30 16 . TGTGCCTGGAGTGCTTTCGGAGGATCCTATAATTCACCCCTCCACTTT CAWSAFGGSYNSPLHF
TRBJ1-4 . TRBV5-1 15 . TGCGCCAGCAGCTGGGGGGAGGCAACTAATGAAAAACTGTTTTTT CASSWGEATNEKLFF
TRBJ2-3 TRBD2 TRBV5-1 16 . TGCGCCAGCAGCTTTCAGCGGGGGACTAGCACAGATACGCAGTATTTT CASSFQRGTSTDTQYF
TRBJ1-4 TRBD1 TRBV18 15 . TGTGCCAGCTCGCGCCCCGGGACAGCGAATGAAAAACTGTTTTTT CASSRPGTANEKLFF
TRBJ2-1 TRBD2 TRBV24-1 16 . TGTGCCACCAGTGAGTCTCTAGCGGGGGGTGGGAATGAGCAGTTCTTC CATSESLAGGGNEQFF
TRBJ2-2 . TRBV30 19 . TGTGCCTGGGACCCCTACTATGAAAGGGTACACCGGACTTTAGGGGAGCTGTTTTTT CAWDPYYERVHRTLGELFF
TRBJ2-7 . TRBV28 14 . TGTGCCAGCAGTTTAATAGCTCCCTCCTACGAGCAGTACTTC CASSLIAPSYEQYF
TRBJ2-2 TRBD2 TRBV7-8 14 once TGTGCCAGCAGCTTTCGTGGGGGGGCCGGGGAGCTGTTTTTT CASSFRGGAGELFF
TRBJ1-4 TRBD1 TRBV5-1 15 . TGCGCCAGCAGCTTACTTACAGGGGAGATGGAAAAACTGTTTTTT CASSLLTGEMEKLFF
TRBJ2-7 TRBD1 TRBV13 17 . TGTGCCAGCAGCTTAATGTTTAGGACAGGGTTTTCCTACGAGCAGTACTTC CASSLMFRTGFSYEQYF
TRBJ1-5 TRBD1 TRBV5-5 15 . TGTGCCAGCAGGGAAATGACAGGGGGTGGGGGGCCCCAGCATTTT CASREMTGGGGPQHF
TRBJ2-1 . TRBV10-1 12 . TGCGCCAGCAGTGAGGGTCCGGGAGAGCAGTTCTTC CASSEGPGEQFF
TRBJ1-4 TRBD1 TRBV30 16 . TGTGCCTGGAAAGGACAGGGGGCCTCGCAGGGTGAAAAACTGTTTTTT CAWKGQGASQGEKLFF
TRBJ1-1 . TRBV30 16 . TGTGCCTGGAGGAAACCCGGGGGGCGATTCGTCACTGAAGCTTTCTTT CAWRKPGGRFVTEAFF
TRBJ1-1 TRBD1 TRBV7-9 15 . TGTGCCAGCAGCTTAGCAGGGGGCGGAGACACTGAAGCTTTCTTT CASSLAGGGDTEAFF
TRBJ1-5 . TRBV18 17 . TGTGCCAGCTCACCCGGAGGGCCGGGGGAGGAAAATCAGCCCCAGCATTTT CASSPGGPGEENQPQHF